This T cell receptor beta chain was observed in a study of blood T cell repertoires in COVID-19. The germline gives CDR1 MNHEY, CDR2 SMNVEV (reference sequence). Trimming cost V 2 bases and J 3 bases, with 6 bases left between them. The CDR3 is 13 amino acids. In the authors' methods: For nucleated cells, counts were estimated from reference gene primer amplification. Assay: immunoSEQ multiplex PCR; the TCRdb copy retains only in-frame clones and omits some. Clonal size and the V and J genes are those of that table, whereas D and trimming came from the DNA. The table records approximately 160,000 clones, 84% of them present only once. Details on this clone: Other nucleotide sequences from this sample produce the same CDR3.

The TCR sequence derives from a woman at least 80 years old with acute or convalescent COVID-19. The sequenced sample was peripheral blood. V usage is TRBV27 and J usage is TRBJ2-3; D possibly corresponds to TRBD1 (5 bases). The CDR3: CASSLRGTDTQYF. The CDR3 bases are TGTGCCAGCAGTTTAAGGGGAACAGATACGCAGTATTTT.